A selection of T cell receptor beta chains follows, all from one sample in a study of T cell responses to AZD1222 COVID-19 vaccine. TCRdb's copy holds only in-frame clones and misses some; the assay was immunoSEQ multiplex PCR. The sample has under 150,000 clones; 85% to 90% are singletons. The material sequenced was peripheral blood, taken 28 days after the second AZD1222 dose. Receptors were obtained from an adult who received the AZD1222 COVID-19 vaccine. The CDR3 runs from the conserved cysteine through the conserved F or W. D genes are given only for firm matches. The size entry is marked missing in some rows and otherwise reads once, few, many or a size class.

j_call: TRBJ2-2
clone_size: -
d_call: -
v_call: TRBV6-2/TRBV6-3
cdr3_length: 14
cdr3_nt: TGTGCCAGCAGTTACTCGCCCTTAGCCGGGGAGCTGTTTTTT
cdr3_aa: CASSYSPLAGELFF

j_call: TRBJ1-2
clone_size: -
d_call: -
v_call: TRBV24-1
cdr3_length: 13
cdr3_nt: TGTGCCACCAGGGCCGGGGACGACTATGGCTACACCTTC
cdr3_aa: CATRAGDDYGYTF

j_call: TRBJ1-3
clone_size: -
d_call: TRBD1
v_call: TRBV28
cdr3_length: 18
cdr3_nt: TGTGCCAGCCGTTCCGGGACAGGGGGGTTTCCCTCTGGAAACACCATATATTTT
cdr3_aa: CASRSGTGGFPSGNTIYF

j_call: TRBJ2-3
clone_size: -
d_call: TRBD2
v_call: TRBV27
cdr3_length: 15
cdr3_nt: TGTGCCAGCAGTTTAAGGCGGGGGACCACAGATACGCAGTATTTT
cdr3_aa: CASSLRRGTTDTQYF

j_call: TRBJ1-1
clone_size: -
d_call: -
v_call: TRBV5-4
cdr3_length: 14
cdr3_nt: TGTGCCAGCAGCTTGGTGGGTGGGATCACTGAAGCTTTCTTT
cdr3_aa: CASSLVGGITEAFF

j_call: TRBJ2-7
clone_size: -
d_call: TRBD2
v_call: TRBV6-5
cdr3_length: 14
cdr3_nt: TGTGCCAGCAGGGGCGGGAGGTCCGGATACGAGCAGTACTTC
cdr3_aa: CASRGGRSGYEQYF

j_call: TRBJ1-6
clone_size: -
d_call: TRBD1
v_call: TRBV5-6
cdr3_length: 15
cdr3_nt: TGTGCCAGCAGCTTCCGGGACAGGGTTAATTCACCCCTCCACTTT
cdr3_aa: CASSFRDRVNSPLHF

j_call: TRBJ1-3
clone_size: -
d_call: -
v_call: TRBV19
cdr3_length: 14
cdr3_nt: TGTGCCAGTAGTGACAGCAGCTCTGGAAACACCATATATTTT
cdr3_aa: CASSDSSSGNTIYF

j_call: TRBJ1-6
clone_size: -
d_call: TRBD1
v_call: TRBV5-1
cdr3_length: 13
cdr3_nt: TGCGCCAGCAGCATAGACAGGGCTTCACCCCTCCACTTT
cdr3_aa: CASSIDRASPLHF

j_call: TRBJ2-2
clone_size: -
d_call: -
v_call: TRBV15
cdr3_length: 15
cdr3_nt: TGTGCCACCAGCCAGGACGGTGCGAACACCGGGGAGCTGTTTTTT
cdr3_aa: CATSQDGANTGELFF

j_call: TRBJ2-5
clone_size: once
d_call: -
v_call: TRBV5-4
cdr3_length: 13
cdr3_nt: TGTGCCAGCAGCCCCCTGACCCAAGGAACCCAGTACTTC
cdr3_aa: CASSPLTQGTQYF

j_call: TRBJ1-1
clone_size: -
d_call: TRBD1
v_call: TRBV28
cdr3_length: 14
cdr3_nt: TGTGCCAGCAGTTTTAGGGACAGACTCAGGGGAGCTTTCTTT
cdr3_aa: CASSFRDRLRGAFF

j_call: TRBJ2-7
clone_size: -
d_call: -
v_call: TRBV6-5
cdr3_length: 13
cdr3_nt: TGTGCCAGCGACGCAGGGGTTATTTACGAGCAGTACTTC
cdr3_aa: CASDAGVIYEQYF

j_call: TRBJ1-6
clone_size: -
d_call: -
v_call: TRBV30
cdr3_length: 15
cdr3_nt: TGTGCCTGGAGCAGAAGGGGTGGCATCAGTTCACCCCTCCACTTT
cdr3_aa: CAWSRRGGISSPLHF

j_call: TRBJ1-1
clone_size: -
d_call: -
v_call: TRBV6-5
cdr3_length: 14
cdr3_nt: TGTGCCAGCAGTTACAGGGTGTATAACACTGAAGCTTTCTTT
cdr3_aa: CASSYRVYNTEAFF

j_call: TRBJ2-4
clone_size: -
d_call: -
v_call: TRBV9
cdr3_length: 15
cdr3_nt: TGTGCCAGCAGCGTAGAGACCCAGGGTGAAAACATTCAGTACTTC
cdr3_aa: CASSVETQGENIQYF

j_call: TRBJ2-3
clone_size: -
d_call: -
v_call: TRBV2
cdr3_length: 14
cdr3_nt: TGTGCCAGCACTCCTGGGACGGGAAGAGATACGCAGTATTTT
cdr3_aa: CASTPGTGRDTQYF

j_call: TRBJ2-1
clone_size: -
d_call: TRBD1
v_call: TRBV11-2
cdr3_length: 14
cdr3_nt: TGTGCCAGCAGCTCCGGGACAGGGGGCGGTGAGCAGTTCTTC
cdr3_aa: CASSSGTGGGEQFF

j_call: TRBJ2-5
clone_size: -
d_call: -
v_call: TRBV3-1/TRBV3-2
cdr3_length: 14
cdr3_nt: TGTGCCAGCAGCCGCCTGGCAGGGGAAGAGACCCAGTACTTC
cdr3_aa: CASSRLAGEETQYF

j_call: TRBJ2-1
clone_size: -
d_call: -
v_call: TRBV5-5
cdr3_length: 15
cdr3_nt: TGTGCCAGCAGCTTGGGAGTAGGGGCCTACAATGAGCAGTTCTTC
cdr3_aa: CASSLGVGAYNEQFF

j_call: TRBJ1-1
clone_size: -
d_call: -
v_call: TRBV30
cdr3_length: 11
cdr3_nt: TGTGCCTGGAAAGAGGGGCCTGAAGCTTTCTTT
cdr3_aa: CAWKEGPEAFF

j_call: TRBJ2-7
clone_size: -
d_call: TRBD2
v_call: TRBV28
cdr3_length: 16
cdr3_nt: TGTGCCAGCAGTTTAAAGAGGGCGGGAGGGAAATACGAGCAGTACTTC
cdr3_aa: CASSLKRAGGKYEQYF

j_call: TRBJ1-3
clone_size: -
d_call: -
v_call: TRBV18
cdr3_length: 14
cdr3_nt: TGTGCCAGCTCAGCAGGCCTGACTGGAAACACCATATATTTT
cdr3_aa: CASSAGLTGNTIYF

j_call: TRBJ2-7
clone_size: -
d_call: -
v_call: TRBV30
cdr3_length: 12
cdr3_nt: TGTGCCTGGAGCAGGGGCTCCTACGAGCAGTACTTC
cdr3_aa: CAWSRGSYEQYF

j_call: TRBJ2-1
clone_size: -
d_call: -
v_call: TRBV7-8
cdr3_length: 14
cdr3_nt: TGTGCCAGCAGCCCCCCAAGCTCCTACAATGAGCAGTTCTTC
cdr3_aa: CASSPPSSYNEQFF

j_call: TRBJ1-2
clone_size: -
d_call: -
v_call: TRBV28
cdr3_length: 14
cdr3_nt: TGTGCCAGCAGTCGTCCCGGGATCCCAAGTGGCTACACCTTC
cdr3_aa: CASSRPGIPSGYTF

j_call: TRBJ2-1
clone_size: few
d_call: TRBD2
v_call: TRBV27
cdr3_length: 17
cdr3_nt: TGTGCCAGCAGGAGACTAGCGGGGGGCCTCATCTACAATGAGCAGTTCTTC
cdr3_aa: CASRRLAGGLIYNEQFF

j_call: TRBJ2-1
clone_size: -
d_call: -
v_call: TRBV6-5
cdr3_length: 15
cdr3_nt: TGTGCCAGCACCCTTTGGGGGACCCCGTTTAGTGAGCAGTTCTTC
cdr3_aa: CASTLWGTPFSEQFF

j_call: TRBJ1-2
clone_size: -
d_call: -
v_call: TRBV29-1
cdr3_length: 13
cdr3_nt: TGCAGCGTGCCCCGACAGGAGCTCACTGGCTACACCTTC
cdr3_aa: CSVPRQELTGYTF

j_call: TRBJ1-1
clone_size: -
d_call: TRBD1
v_call: TRBV3-1/TRBV3-2
cdr3_length: 15
cdr3_nt: TGTGCCAGCAGCCCGAGGAACAGGGGAAGCACTGAAGCTTTCTTT
cdr3_aa: CASSPRNRGSTEAFF

j_call: TRBJ2-1
clone_size: -
d_call: -
v_call: TRBV18
cdr3_length: 13
cdr3_nt: TGTGCCAGCTCACCATTTTCCTACAATGAGCAGTTCTTC
cdr3_aa: CASSPFSYNEQFF

j_call: TRBJ1-5
clone_size: -
d_call: -
v_call: TRBV4-3
cdr3_length: 14
cdr3_nt: TGCGCCAGCAGCCAAGCTCTCGGATATCAGCCCCAGCATTTT
cdr3_aa: CASSQALGYQPQHF

j_call: TRBJ1-5
clone_size: -
d_call: -
v_call: TRBV14
cdr3_length: 16
cdr3_nt: TGTGCCAGCAGCCGCTCATCCGGGACGGGCAATCAGCCCCAGCATTTT
cdr3_aa: CASSRSSGTGNQPQHF

j_call: TRBJ2-1
clone_size: -
d_call: -
v_call: TRBV20-1
cdr3_length: 11
cdr3_nt: TGCAGTGCTACGCTCGACGGGAAGCAGTTCTTC
cdr3_aa: CSATLDGKQFF

j_call: TRBJ1-1
clone_size: -
d_call: -
v_call: TRBV30
cdr3_length: 13
cdr3_nt: TGTGCCTGGAGTGGTCAGGGGTCCGCTGAAGCTTTCTTT
cdr3_aa: CAWSGQGSAEAFF

j_call: TRBJ1-1
clone_size: -
d_call: -
v_call: TRBV5-1
cdr3_length: 13
cdr3_nt: TGCGCCAGCTCTGTGGGCCCACAAAGTGAAGCTTTCTTT
cdr3_aa: CASSVGPQSEAFF

j_call: TRBJ2-1
clone_size: -
d_call: -
v_call: TRBV7-2
cdr3_length: 14
cdr3_nt: TGTGCCAGCAGCTTAGCGCCGGAGTACAATGAGCAGTTCTTC
cdr3_aa: CASSLAPEYNEQFF